This T cell receptor (beta chain) was retrieved from a study of CD4+ T cells in melanoma. Clones were read by immunoSEQ multiplex PCR, and TCRdb kept only the in-frame ones, dropping some. The sample lists approximately 110,000 clones, 92% occurring once. This TCR derives from a human donor with melanoma. Sequencing input: peripheral blood.

CDR3 in amino acids: CAISATGKDTQYF. The DNA for the CDR3 is TGTGCCATCAGTGCTACAGGGAAAGATACGCAGTATTTT. The chain is built from TRBV10-3 and TRBJ2-3; possibly TRBD1 for D (6 bases). This CDR3 has 13 residues. V lost 4 bases to trimming and J lost 5 bases, with 10 bases between them. Germline-derived CDR1 and CDR2 are ENHRY and SYGVKD.